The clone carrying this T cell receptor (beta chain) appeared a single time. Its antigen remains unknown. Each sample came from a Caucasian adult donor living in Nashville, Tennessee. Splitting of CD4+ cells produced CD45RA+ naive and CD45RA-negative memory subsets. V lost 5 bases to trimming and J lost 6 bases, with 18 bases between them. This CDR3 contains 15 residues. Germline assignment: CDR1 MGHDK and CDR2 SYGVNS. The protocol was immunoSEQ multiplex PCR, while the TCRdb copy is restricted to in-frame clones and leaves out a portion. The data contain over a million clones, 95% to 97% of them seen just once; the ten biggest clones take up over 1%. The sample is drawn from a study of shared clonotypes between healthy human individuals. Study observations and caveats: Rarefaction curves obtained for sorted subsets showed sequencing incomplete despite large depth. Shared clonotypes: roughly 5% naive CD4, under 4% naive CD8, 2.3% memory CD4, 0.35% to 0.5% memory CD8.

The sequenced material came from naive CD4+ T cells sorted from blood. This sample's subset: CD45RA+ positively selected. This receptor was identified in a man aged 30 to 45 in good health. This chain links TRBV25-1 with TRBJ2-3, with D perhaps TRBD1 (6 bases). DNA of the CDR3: TGTGCCAGCAGTTTGACAGGTACCGGGGTCGATACGCAGTATTTT. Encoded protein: CASSLTGTGVDTQYF. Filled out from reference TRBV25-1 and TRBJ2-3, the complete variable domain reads EADIYQTPRYLVIGTGKKITLECSQTMGHDKMYWYQQDPGMELHLIHYSYGVNSTEKGDLSSESTVSRIRTEHFPLTLESARPSHTSQYLCASSLTGTGVDTQYFGPGTRLTVL.